The clone carrying this T cell receptor beta chain was observed a handful of times. As yet, its antigen is unknown. This record comes from a study of Graves' ophthalmopathy and Graves' hyperthyroidism. Hyperthyroidism patients had new diagnoses, durations under 2 months, and ages of 18 to 65. Broader study findings: Blood also harbored most expanded thyroid clonotypes above 0.001 frequency. The model predicted ophthalmopathy progression with 60% to 71% sensitivity and around 74% specificity.

As the template, RNA transcripts were used to amplify TCR beta CDR3 regions. Second-round multiplex PCR came after first-round RT-PCR with HTBI primers. TCRdb re-called the multiplex PCR reads with MiXCR, one entry per CDR3 protein. The sample has over a million distinct CDR3 sequences, 36% seen once; the top ten hold roughly 10%. The V and J ends lost 2 bases and 1 base, in that order; junction bases with no gene match: 4. The CDR3 runs 16 residues. CDR1 and CDR2 (germline): WSHSY, SAAADI. The gene calls are TRBV10-2 and TRBJ1-2; the match to TRBD1 covers 10 bases. What was sequenced was peripheral blood or thyroid tissue (not recorded which). This sequence was found in an adult man with Graves' hyperthyroidism. CDR3 DNA sequence: TGCGCCAGCAGTGAGCCGGACAGGGGGTATAACTATGGCTACACCTTC. Protein sequence: CASSEPDRGYNYGYTF.